This T cell receptor beta chain was sequenced during a study of blood T cell repertoires in COVID-19. Looking at the study overall: PBMCs, B-cell-depleted T cells, or T cells were the source of the cDNA or gDNA that made up the material.

The repertoire was sequenced with immunoSEQ multiplex PCR; TCRdb's copy has only in-frame clones and lacks some. Of 400,000 or so clones listed, approximately 91% were seen once; the top ten hold roughly 2%. The CDR3 is 16 amino acids. CDR1 and CDR2 from the germline V gene are SGHTA and FQGNSA. V gave up 3 bases and J gave up 5 bases; unmatched junction bases: 9. The gene calls are TRBV7-2 and TRBJ2-5, with TRBD2 matching over 10 bases. The specimen sequenced was PBMCs or T cells enriched from blood (not recorded which). The receptor was isolated from a woman aged 35 to 49 with acute COVID-19. The chain's CDR3 is CASSFLVAGGMETQYF. The CDR3 DNA reads as TGTGCCAGCAGCTTCTTGGTAGCGGGGGGTATGGAGACCCAGTACTTC.